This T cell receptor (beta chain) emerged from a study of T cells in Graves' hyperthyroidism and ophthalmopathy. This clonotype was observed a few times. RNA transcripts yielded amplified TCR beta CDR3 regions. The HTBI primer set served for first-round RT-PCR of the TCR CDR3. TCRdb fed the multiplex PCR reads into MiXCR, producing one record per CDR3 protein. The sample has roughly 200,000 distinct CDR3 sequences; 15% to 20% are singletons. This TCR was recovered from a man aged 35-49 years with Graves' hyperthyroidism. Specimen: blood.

CDR3 bases: TGCGCCAGCAGCTTGGATAGCGGGGGGGCGAATGAGCAGTTCTTC. Encoded protein: CASSLDSGGANEQFF. The V call is TRBV5-1, the J call TRBJ2-1; 11 bases line up with TRBD2. V lost 0 bases and J lost 7; bases outside the gene matches: 3. The CDR3 has 15 amino acids. Germline assignment: CDR1 SGHRS and CDR2 YFSETQ.